Presented here are 27 T cell receptor beta chains from one specimen sequenced in a study of monozygotic twins with inflammatory bowel disease. For each CDR3 protein, TCRdb gives one entry from its re-call of the 5' RACE reads, without DNA. The sample has a few hundred thousand distinct CDR3 sequences, and its top ten clones hold 1.5% to 2%. The sequencing input was blood. Receptors were obtained from a human donor with ulcerative colitis or Crohn's disease, or a healthy co-twin of an affected twin (not recorded which).

The rearrangement joins TRBV20-1 to TRBJ2-7. The CDR3 has 13 residues. From germline, CDR1 is DFQATT and CDR2 SNEGSKA (reference sequence). CDR3 sequence reads: CSAREKRSYEQYF.

The V gene is TRBV7-9, the J gene TRBJ2-7; TCRdb returns TRBD1, unconfirmable since there is no DNA. This CDR3 region has 11 residues. Germline V gene sequence: CDR1 SEHNR, CDR2 FQNEAQ (reference sequence). CDR3 loop: CASSLDRGRYF. Complete variable domain (other parts from reference TRBV7-9 and TRBJ2-7): DTGVSQNPRHKITKRGQNVTFRCDPISEHNRLYWYRQTLGQGPEFLTYFQNEAQLEKSRLLSDRFSAERPKGSFSTLEIQRTEQGDSAMYLCASSLDRGRYFGPGTRLTVT.

The chain has TRBV11-2 and TRBJ2-3; TCRdb's D call, TRBD2, is unchecked because there is no DNA. The CDR3 extends over 13 amino acids. Per the germline V gene, CDR1 is SGHAT and CDR2 is FQNNGV. The CDR3 loop reads CASSFLTRDTQYF. Full variable domain (outside the CDR3, taken from reference TRBV11-2 and TRBJ2-3): EAGVAQSPRYKIIEKRQSVAFWCNPISGHATLYWYQQILGQGPKLLIQFQNNGVVDDSQLPKDRFSAERLKGVDSTLKIQPAKLEDSAVYLCASSFLTRDTQYFGPGTRLTVL.

V gene TRBV6-5 combines with J gene TRBJ1-6; checking the TCRdb D call of TRBD1 is not possible without DNA. Germline CDR1 MNHEY, CDR2 SVGAGI. This CDR3 spans 16 amino acids. CDR3 sequence: CASSYSGHGLYSPLHF.

This chain joins TRBV6-1 and TRBJ1-5. Germline V CDR1 and CDR2: MNHNS, SASEGT. This CDR3 has 14 amino acids. The CDR3 here is CASSDLYSNQPQHF.

V and J are TRBV7-9 and TRBJ2-7; no DNA is available, so the TRBD2 call from TCRdb remains unchecked. CDR1 SEHNR and CDR2 FQNEAQ come from the germline V gene (reference sequence). The CDR3 is 14 amino acids. The chain's CDR3 is CASSLDGGAYEQYF.

The chain uses TRBV6-5 and TRBJ1-2; TCRdb's D gene call, TRBD1, goes unchecked for lack of DNA. Germline V gives CDR1 MNHEY, CDR2 SVGAGI. The CDR3 has 15 residues. The CDR3 loop is CASSYSPGRVEGYTF.

The rearrangement uses TRBV18 and TRBJ2-7; TCRdb selects TRBD1, and the lack of DNA leaves this call unchecked. Germline CDR1 KGHSH, CDR2 LQKENI. The CDR3 totals 14 residues. This chain's CDR3 is CASSERDSTYEQYF.

This rearrangement joins TRBV5-1 to TRBJ2-3; the TRBD1 assignment by TCRdb is unverifiable without DNA. This CDR3 is built from 13 residues. From germline, CDR1 is SGHRS and CDR2 YFSETQ. The CDR3 is CASSFRAGDTQYF.

The chain uses TRBV6-6 and TRBJ2-1. Germline-derived CDR1 and CDR2 are MNHNY and SVGAGI (reference sequence). The CDR3 totals 14 residues. The chain's CDR3 is CASSYSVDYNEQFF.

The chain links TRBV19 to TRBJ1-2; the D call from TCRdb, TRBD1, cannot be confirmed without DNA. The CDR3 has 17 residues. Germline V gene sequence: CDR1 LNHDA, CDR2 SQIVND (reference sequence). The CDR3 sequence: CASSPGTGNGANYGYTF.

CDR3 residues: CASSFEKGQQYF. V usage is TRBV7-9 and J usage is TRBJ2-7; TCRdb reports TRBD2, a call that lacks DNA to check it against. Germline-derived CDR1 and CDR2 are SEHNR and FQNEAQ (reference sequence). The CDR3 runs 12 residues.

The V call is TRBV10-3, the J call TRBJ2-1. CDR1 and CDR2 (germline): ENHRY, SYGVKD. The CDR3 has 17 residues. CDR3 region: CAISESRSAGPYNEQFF.

The J gene is TRBJ1-5, the V gene TRBV4-2. The CDR3 contains 14 residues. The germline CDR1 and CDR2 sequences are LGHNA and YNFKEQ. Here the CDR3 reads CASSHGGTDQPQHF.

The gene calls are TRBV5-4 and TRBJ2-7; the TCRdb D gene call, TRBD2, has no DNA to confirm it. CDR3 length equals 14 residues. From germline, CDR1 is SGHNT and CDR2 YYREEE (reference sequence). The CDR3 sequence: CASSLRGLNYEQYF. Complete variable domain (other parts from reference TRBV5-4 and TRBJ2-7): ETGVTQSPTHLIKTRGQQVTLRCSSQSGHNTVSWYQQALGQGPQFIFQYYREEENGRGNFPPRFSGLQFPNYSSELNVNALELDDSALYLCASSLRGLNYEQYFGPGTRLTVT.

The chain uses TRBV5-1 and TRBJ2-2; TCRdb indicates TRBD1, and absent DNA this call remains unverified. The CDR3 has 14 amino acids. Germline values: CDR1 SGHRS, CDR2 YFSETQ. CDR3 loop: CASSLEPHTGELFF.

The CDR3 sequence: CATSRENIQYF. V is TRBV15 and J is TRBJ2-4. Germline values: CDR1 LNHNV, CDR2 YYDKDF (reference sequence). This CDR3 has 11 amino acids.

J is TRBJ1-6 and V is TRBV6-2 or TRBV6-3; the D call of TRBD1 rests on TCRdb alone, since no DNA is present to check it. The CDR3 runs 15 residues. Germline CDR1 MNHEY, CDR2 SVGEGT. The CDR3 protein is CASSNTGTAISPLHF.

The chain recombines TRBV6-6 with TRBJ2-1. The CDR3 is 11 residues long. From germline, CDR1 is MNHNY and CDR2 SVGAGI (reference sequence). CDR3 sequence reads: CASSYGNEQFF.

This chain uses TRBV12-3 or TRBV12-4 with TRBJ2-7. This CDR3 comprises 14 residues. The CDR3 loop reads CASSLAQGLYEQYF.

The V call is TRBV5-1, the J call TRBJ1-1; TCRdb's D call of TRBD1 is untestable without DNA. The CDR3 totals 19 residues. Per the germline V gene, CDR1 is SGHRS and CDR2 is YFSETQ. Here the CDR3 reads CASRGGPRQGLSTNTEAFF.

The chain links TRBV5-1 to TRBJ1-2. There are 16 residues in the CDR3. Per the germline V gene, CDR1 is SGHRS and CDR2 is YFSETQ. This chain's CDR3 is CASSLGEVRAYYGYTF.

The rearrangement joins TRBV24-1 to TRBJ2-3; the D gene TCRdb calls, TRBD1, cannot be checked with no DNA. The CDR3 sequence is 17 residues long. Germline V gene sequence: CDR1 KGHDR, CDR2 SFDVKD. CDR3 in amino acids: CATSDRGTGAVRDTQYF.

The V gene is TRBV15, the J gene TRBJ1-6. The length of the CDR3 is 14 residues. Germline V lookup: CDR1 LNHNV, CDR2 YYDKDF (reference sequence). This chain's CDR3 is CATSGTPYNSPLHF. The full variable domain, completed using reference TRBV15 and TRBJ1-6, is DAMVIQNPRYQVTQFGKPVTLSCSQTLNHNVMYWYQQKSSQAPKLLFHYYDKDFNNEADTPDNFQSRRPNTSFCFLDIRSPGLGDTAMYLCATSGTPYNSPLHFGNGTRLTVT.

The genes are TRBV7-2 and TRBJ2-2; TCRdb names TRBD1, which stays unverified in the absence of DNA. Per germline, CDR1 SGHTA and CDR2 FQGNSA. This CDR3 region has 14 residues. The CDR3 reads CASTPGGVAGELFF.

The chain carries TRBV7-9 and TRBJ1-4; no DNA is available, so the TRBD1 call from TCRdb remains unchecked. The CDR3 is made up of 14 amino acids. Germline V gives CDR1 SEHNR, CDR2 FQNEAQ (reference sequence). The CDR3 sequence: CASSHAPDNEKLFF.

V is TRBV7-6 and J is TRBJ1-1. This CDR3 contains 14 residues. Germline V gene data show CDR1 as SGHVS and CDR2 as FNYEAQ. CDR3: CASSPRQGHAEAFF.